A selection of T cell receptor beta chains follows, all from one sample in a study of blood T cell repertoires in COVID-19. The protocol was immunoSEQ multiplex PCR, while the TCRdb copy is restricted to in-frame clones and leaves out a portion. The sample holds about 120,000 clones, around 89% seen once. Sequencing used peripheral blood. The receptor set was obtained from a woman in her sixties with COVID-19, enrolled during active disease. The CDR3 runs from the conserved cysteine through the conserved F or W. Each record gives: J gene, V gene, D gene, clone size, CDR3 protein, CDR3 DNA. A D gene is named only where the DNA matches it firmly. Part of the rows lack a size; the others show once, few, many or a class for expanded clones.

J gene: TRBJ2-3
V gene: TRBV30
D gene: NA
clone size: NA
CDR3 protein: CAWNRGASDTQYF
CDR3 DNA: TGTGCCTGGAATCGTGGGGCTTCAGATACGCAGTATTTT

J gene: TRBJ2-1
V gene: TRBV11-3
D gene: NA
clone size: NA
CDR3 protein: CASSPYRNSYNEQFF
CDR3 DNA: TGTGCCAGCAGCCCCTACAGAAACTCCTACAATGAGCAGTTCTTC

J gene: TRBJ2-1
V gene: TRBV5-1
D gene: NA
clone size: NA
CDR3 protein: CASSLIGADEQFF
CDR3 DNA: TGCGCCAGCAGCTTAATAGGGGCGGATGAGCAGTTCTTC

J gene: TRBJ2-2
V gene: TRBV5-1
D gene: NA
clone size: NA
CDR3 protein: CASSPSVSGELFF
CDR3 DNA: TGCGCCAGCAGCCCCTCTGTGTCCGGGGAGCTGTTTTTT

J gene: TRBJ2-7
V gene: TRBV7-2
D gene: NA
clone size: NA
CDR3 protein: CASRQGTSYEQYF
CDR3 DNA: TGTGCCAGCAGACAGGGAACCTCCTACGAGCAGTACTTC

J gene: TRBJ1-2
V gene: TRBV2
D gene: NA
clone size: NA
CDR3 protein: CASRPGQNYGYTF
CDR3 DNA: TGTGCCAGCAGGCCGGGACAAAACTATGGCTACACCTTC

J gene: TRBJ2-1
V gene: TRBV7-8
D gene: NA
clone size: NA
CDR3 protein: CASSEEGEQFF
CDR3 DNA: TGTGCCAGCAGCGAAGAGGGTGAGCAGTTCTTC

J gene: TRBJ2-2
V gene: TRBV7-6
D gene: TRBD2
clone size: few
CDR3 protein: CASSLMDGAGDTGELFF
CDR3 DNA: TGTGCCAGCAGCTTAATGGACGGAGCGGGGGACACCGGGGAGCTGTTTTTT

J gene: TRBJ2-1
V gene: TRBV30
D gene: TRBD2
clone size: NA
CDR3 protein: CAWSTPAGRYNEQFF
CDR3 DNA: TGTGCCTGGAGTACCCCAGCGGGGAGATACAATGAGCAGTTCTTC

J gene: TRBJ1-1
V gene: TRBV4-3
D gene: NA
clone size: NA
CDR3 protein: CASSQVSFQGRNTEAFF
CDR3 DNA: TGCGCCAGCAGCCAAGTGTCCTTTCAGGGTCGGAACACTGAAGCTTTCTTT

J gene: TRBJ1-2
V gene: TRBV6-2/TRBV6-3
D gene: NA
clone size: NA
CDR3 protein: CASSSVQASGYTF
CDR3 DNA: TGTGCCAGCAGTTCCGTACAGGCGAGTGGCTACACCTTC